The rows below give T cell receptor beta chains drawn from one sample of a study of TIL therapy for anti-PD-1-resistant metastatic lung cancer. Some clones are missing from TCRdb's copy, which holds only in-frame ones; the method was immunoSEQ multiplex PCR. Among tens of thousands of clones listed, roughly 87% were seen once. Specimen: blood, collected at baseline. Receptors originate from a person aged 25 to 79 with non-small cell lung cancer. Both conserved end residues are part of each CDR3. D genes are given only for firm matches. Size is omitted from some rows. Given values are once, few, many or a class for expanded clones.

v_gene: TRBV3-1/TRBV3-2; abundance: -; d_gene: -; j_gene: TRBJ1-2; CDR3aa: CASSQVDRGYTF; CDR3nt: TGTGCCAGCAGCCAAGTCGACAGAGGCTACACCTTC
v_gene: TRBV18; abundance: -; d_gene: TRBD1; j_gene: TRBJ2-3; CDR3aa: CASSLGGQGTDTQYF; CDR3nt: TGTGCCAGCTCACTTGGAGGACAGGGAACAGATACGCAGTATTTT
v_gene: TRBV10-1; abundance: -; d_gene: -; j_gene: TRBJ1-1; CDR3aa: CASSETAASNTEAFF; CDR3nt: TGCGCCAGCAGTGAGACAGCGGCATCAAACACTGAAGCTTTCTTT
v_gene: TRBV7-9; abundance: -; d_gene: -; j_gene: TRBJ1-5; CDR3aa: CASSLGAGSSNQPQHF; CDR3nt: TGTGCCAGCAGCTTAGGAGCCGGGAGTAGCAATCAGCCCCAGCATTTT
v_gene: TRBV28; abundance: -; d_gene: -; j_gene: TRBJ2-6; CDR3aa: CASSTGSGANVLTF; CDR3nt: TGTGCCAGCAGTACAGGGTCTGGGGCCAACGTCCTGACTTTC
v_gene: TRBV10-3; abundance: once; d_gene: TRBD2; j_gene: TRBJ2-2; CDR3aa: CAIRPPTGTSGMNTGELFF; CDR3nt: TGTGCCATCAGACCCCCTACCGGGACTAGCGGGATGAACACCGGGGAGCTGTTTTTT
v_gene: TRBV7-8; abundance: -; d_gene: TRBD1; j_gene: TRBJ1-1; CDR3aa: CASSLGDRATEAFF; CDR3nt: TGTGCCAGCAGCTTAGGGGACAGGGCAACTGAAGCTTTCTTT
v_gene: TRBV5-1; abundance: -; d_gene: -; j_gene: TRBJ2-3; CDR3aa: CASSTHSRDLQTQYF; CDR3nt: TGCGCCAGCAGCACGCACTCTCGGGACTTACAAACGCAGTATTTT
v_gene: TRBV18; abundance: -; d_gene: TRBD1; j_gene: TRBJ1-3; CDR3aa: CASSPGQGRGNTIYF; CDR3nt: TGTGCCAGCTCACCTGGACAGGGTCGTGGAAACACCATATATTTT
v_gene: TRBV28; abundance: -; d_gene: TRBD1; j_gene: TRBJ1-4; CDR3aa: CASRSPKGQGREKLFF; CDR3nt: TGTGCCAGCAGGTCCCCTAAGGGACAGGGGCGTGAAAAACTGTTTTTT
v_gene: TRBV29-1; abundance: once; d_gene: -; j_gene: TRBJ1-1; CDR3aa: CSASGTRNTEAFF; CDR3nt: TGCAGCGCCTCCGGGACCCGGAACACTGAAGCTTTCTTT
v_gene: TRBV19; abundance: -; d_gene: -; j_gene: TRBJ2-1; CDR3aa: CASSTRGGDEQFF; CDR3nt: TGTGCCAGTAGTACCCGAGGGGGGGATGAGCAGTTCTTC
v_gene: TRBV9; abundance: once; d_gene: TRBD2; j_gene: TRBJ2-2; CDR3aa: CASSVRTSGGTGELFF; CDR3nt: TGTGCCAGCAGCGTTAGGACTAGCGGGGGAACCGGGGAGCTGTTTTTT
v_gene: TRBV4-1; abundance: -; d_gene: TRBD2; j_gene: TRBJ2-7; CDR3aa: CASSQDRSWTSGNGMQYF; CDR3nt: TGCGCCAGCAGCCAAGACCGAAGTTGGACTAGCGGGAACGGGATGCAGTACTTC
v_gene: TRBV28; abundance: few; d_gene: TRBD2; j_gene: TRBJ2-7; CDR3aa: CASSFWAGGLAGGGYEQYF; CDR3nt: TGTGCCAGCAGTTTTTGGGCAGGTGGGCTAGCGGGAGGGGGATACGAGCAGTACTTC
v_gene: TRBV7-3; abundance: -; d_gene: -; j_gene: TRBJ2-2; CDR3aa: CASSLSRDAELFF; CDR3nt: TGTGCCAGCAGCTTATCTCGCGACGCGGAGCTGTTTTTT
v_gene: TRBV6-5; abundance: once; d_gene: -; j_gene: TRBJ2-7; CDR3aa: CASSTDRSSYEQYF; CDR3nt: TGTGCCAGCAGTACAGACAGGAGCTCCTACGAGCAGTACTTC
v_gene: TRBV5-6; abundance: -; d_gene: -; j_gene: TRBJ2-7; CDR3aa: CASSLLSYEQYF; CDR3nt: TGTGCCAGCAGCTTACTGAGTTACGAGCAGTACTTC
v_gene: TRBV5-6; abundance: -; d_gene: TRBD2; j_gene: TRBJ2-7; CDR3aa: CASSPGFSGVAYEQYF; CDR3nt: TGTGCCAGCAGTCCCGGGTTTAGCGGGGTAGCCTACGAGCAGTACTTC
v_gene: TRBV19; abundance: -; d_gene: TRBD2; j_gene: TRBJ2-3; CDR3aa: CASRSGRAGSTDTQYF; CDR3nt: TGTGCCAGTCGTAGCGGGAGGGCGGGGTCTACAGATACGCAGTATTTT
v_gene: TRBV4-1; abundance: -; d_gene: -; j_gene: TRBJ1-4; CDR3aa: CASSQFLLIPSREKLFF; CDR3nt: TGCGCCAGCAGCCAATTCCTTTTGATCCCCAGTAGGGAAAAACTGTTTTTT
v_gene: TRBV27; abundance: -; d_gene: TRBD1; j_gene: TRBJ1-2; CDR3aa: CASAHREGANYGYTF; CDR3nt: TGTGCCAGCGCACACCGGGAGGGGGCAAACTATGGCTACACCTTC
v_gene: TRBV9; abundance: -; d_gene: -; j_gene: TRBJ2-6; CDR3aa: CASSFSGANVLTF; CDR3nt: TGTGCCAGTTCTTTCTCTGGGGCCAACGTCCTGACTTTC
v_gene: TRBV6-5; abundance: -; d_gene: -; j_gene: TRBJ1-1; CDR3aa: CASTPEWRNTEAFF; CDR3nt: TGTGCCAGCACTCCAGAATGGCGGAACACTGAAGCTTTCTTT
v_gene: TRBV28; abundance: -; d_gene: -; j_gene: TRBJ2-7; CDR3aa: CASRQVRSYEQYF; CDR3nt: TGTGCCAGCCGACAGGTGAGGTCCTACGAGCAGTACTTC
v_gene: TRBV29-1; abundance: -; d_gene: -; j_gene: TRBJ1-6; CDR3aa: CSVGIPGSPLHF; CDR3nt: TGCAGCGTTGGGATACCGGGGTCACCCCTCCACTTT
v_gene: TRBV12-3/TRBV12-4; abundance: -; d_gene: -; j_gene: TRBJ1-1; CDR3aa: CASSLRGNTEAFF; CDR3nt: TGTGCCAGCAGTTTGCGGGGGAACACTGAAGCTTTCTTT
v_gene: TRBV11-2; abundance: once; d_gene: -; j_gene: TRBJ2-7; CDR3aa: CASSLGTTAYEQYF; CDR3nt: TGTGCCAGCAGCTTAGGGACGACAGCCTACGAGCAGTACTTC
v_gene: TRBV5-1; abundance: -; d_gene: TRBD1; j_gene: TRBJ1-1; CDR3aa: CASSLKSDRVSSLVGYTEAFF; CDR3nt: TGCGCCAGCAGCTTGAAATCGGACAGGGTGTCGTCCCTAGTGGGATACACTGAAGCTTTCTTT
v_gene: TRBV25-1; abundance: once; d_gene: -; j_gene: TRBJ1-1; CDR3aa: CASRETGLNTEAFF; CDR3nt: TGTGCCAGCAGGGAGACAGGCTTGAACACTGAAGCTTTCTTT
v_gene: TRBV12-3/TRBV12-4; abundance: -; d_gene: -; j_gene: TRBJ2-7; CDR3aa: CASSPTSSYEQYF; CDR3nt: TGTGCCAGCAGTCCTACTAGCTCCTACGAGCAGTACTTC
v_gene: TRBV10-1; abundance: once; d_gene: -; j_gene: TRBJ1-2; CDR3aa: CASSERSFRGGERGYTF; CDR3nt: TGCGCCAGCAGTGAGCGGTCGTTTCGTGGAGGAGAGAGGGGCTACACCTTC
v_gene: TRBV11-2; abundance: -; d_gene: -; j_gene: TRBJ2-3; CDR3aa: CASSLNTDTQYF; CDR3nt: TGTGCCAGCAGCTTAAACACAGATACGCAGTATTTT
v_gene: TRBV9; abundance: -; d_gene: TRBD1; j_gene: TRBJ2-3; CDR3aa: CASSAVPGQGRHTQYF; CDR3nt: TGTGCCAGCAGCGCCGTACCGGGACAGGGGCGGCATACGCAGTATTTT
v_gene: TRBV4-1; abundance: few; d_gene: -; j_gene: TRBJ2-7; CDR3aa: CASSQGGVPQSYEQYF; CDR3nt: TGCGCCAGCAGCCAAGGGGGCGTCCCCCAGTCCTACGAGCAGTACTTC
v_gene: TRBV27; abundance: -; d_gene: -; j_gene: TRBJ1-5; CDR3aa: CASSRGGEGWPQHF; CDR3nt: TGTGCCAGCAGTCGGGGGGGAGAAGGTTGGCCCCAGCATTTT
v_gene: TRBV15; abundance: -; d_gene: -; j_gene: TRBJ2-1; CDR3aa: CATSRDGPHQFF; CDR3nt: TGTGCCACCAGCAGAGATGGTCCACACCAGTTCTTC
v_gene: TRBV7-2; abundance: -; d_gene: TRBD1; j_gene: TRBJ1-2; CDR3aa: CASSLAPPQGANGYTF; CDR3nt: TGTGCCAGCAGCTTAGCCCCTCCGCAGGGGGCGAATGGCTACACCTTC
v_gene: TRBV11-2; abundance: -; d_gene: -; j_gene: TRBJ2-1; CDR3aa: CASSLDPSRSYNEQFF; CDR3nt: TGTGCCAGCAGCTTAGACCCAAGTCGTTCCTACAATGAGCAGTTCTTC
v_gene: TRBV5-5; abundance: once; d_gene: -; j_gene: TRBJ2-3; CDR3aa: CASSLGADGPTDTQYF; CDR3nt: TGTGCCAGCAGCTTGGGTGCCGACGGACCCACAGATACGCAGTATTTT
v_gene: TRBV29-1; abundance: once; d_gene: TRBD2; j_gene: TRBJ2-1; CDR3aa: CSVRTSGRPNEQFF; CDR3nt: TGCAGCGTAAGGACTAGCGGCAGACCTAATGAGCAGTTCTTC
v_gene: TRBV20-1; abundance: -; d_gene: -; j_gene: TRBJ1-1; CDR3aa: CSARLFTEAFF; CDR3nt: TGCAGTGCTAGGCTATTCACTGAAGCTTTCTTT